These 29 T cell receptor beta chains were all obtained from the same sample, sequenced in a study of a mutant IDH1 vaccine in newly diagnosed glioma. No antigen has been assigned to these receptors. Sequenced by immunoSEQ multiplex PCR; TCRdb stores in-frame clones only, minus some. Of some 62,000 clones listed, 83% are singletons. Sample time point: week 47, end of study. Doses of 300 ug of mutant IDH1 20-mer peptide were given with topical imiquimod. Sequencing used PBMCs, obtained from a glioma patient whose treatment included an IDH1 peptide vaccine. The receptor source for this set is a man under 40 with glioma.

The chain employs TRBV2 and TRBJ1-2; possibly TRBD1 for D (6 bases). Germline V gene data show CDR1 as SNHLY and CDR2 as FYNNEI. The CDR3 runs to 12 residues. V was pared by 6 bases and J by 8 bases, with 13 bases between. The CDR3 is CASRPQGGGYTF. The DNA for the CDR3 is TGTGCCAGCAGACCACAGGGTGGAGGCTACACCTTC.

CDR3 sequence reads: CSVPGTGEQYF. The CDR3 DNA reads TGCAGCGTTCCCGGGACAGGCGAGCAGTACTTC. V usage is TRBV29-1 and J usage is TRBJ2-7; 8 positions agree with TRBD1. This CDR3 has 11 amino acids. The germline V gene has CDR1 SQVTM and CDR2 ANQGSEA. Trimming took 5 bases from V and 6 from J; bases not matched to a gene: 3.

The genes are TRBV13 and TRBJ2-5, with 7 bases fitting TRBD1. This CDR3 comprises 14 residues. After removal of 5 bases from V and 5 bases from J, the junction contained 8 bases not matched to a gene. Germline CDR1 and CDR2: PRHDT and FYEKMQ (reference sequence). CDR3 sequence (DNA): TGTGCCAGCAGCCTACAGGGGTTTCTGGAGACCCAGTACTTC. Translating it yields CASSLQGFLETQYF.

The rearrangement links TRBV2 to TRBJ2-7, with 8 bases identical to TRBD1. This CDR3 is built from 15 residues. Germline V gives CDR1 SNHLY, CDR2 FYNNEI. V trimming: 4 bases; J trimming: 4 bases; junction bases outside the gene matches: 9. CDR3 nucleotides: TGTGCCAGCAGTGGGCTCAGGGGGCGCGGGTACGAGCAGTACTTC. Translation: CASSGLRGRGYEQYF. Supplemented by reference TRBV2 and TRBJ2-7, the full variable domain reads EPEVTQTPSHQVTQMGQEVILRCVPISNHLYFYWYRQILGQKVEFLVSFYNNEISEKSEIFDDQFSVERPDGSNFTLKIRSTKLEDSAMYFCASSGLRGRGYEQYFGPGTRLTVT.

The rearrangement joins TRBV5-6 to TRBJ2-7; TRBD1 or TRBD2 may be the D gene (5 bases each). Germline assignment: CDR1 SGHDT and CDR2 YYEEEE. The CDR3 spans 16 residues. The V end was cut by 3 bases, the J end by 5 bases, with 21 bases between. CDR3 DNA sequence: TGTGCCAGCAGCTCCTTCGGAGGCAGGGTTCGAGACGAGCAGTACTTC. Its translation: CASSSFGGRVRDEQYF.

The chain employs TRBV4-2 and TRBJ2-1, with D possibly matching TRBD2 (5 bases). The CDR3 sequence is 15 residues long. Trimming took 0 bases from V and 5 from J, leaving 11 bases between them. From germline, CDR1 is LGHNA and CDR2 YNFKEQ. The CDR3 coding sequence is TGTGCCAGCAGCCAAGATGCGCGGGCCAACAATGAGCAGTTCTTC. Its translation is CASSQDARANNEQFF.

The V and J genes are TRBV10-3 and TRBJ2-3; D is ambiguous. This CDR3 spans 12 amino acids. Germline CDR1 is ENHRY and CDR2 is SYGVKD. V lost 6 bases to trimming and J lost 2 bases, with 6 bases between them. Written as DNA, the CDR3 is TGTGCCATCAGCTTTAACACAGATACGCAGTATTTT. It yields the protein CAISFNTDTQYF.

The rearrangement uses TRBV7-9 and TRBJ1-2, with D hard to call. The CDR3 has 14 residues. The V gene's germline CDR1 is SEHNR and CDR2 FQNEAQ (reference sequence). V lost 5 bases, J lost 0 bases, and 10 bases lay in between. This chain's CDR3 is CASSPEPANYGYTF. As DNA, the CDR3 is TGTGCCAGCAGCCCAGAGCCAGCTAACTATGGCTACACCTTC.

The rearrangement links TRBV4-1 to TRBJ2-7; 7 bases align to TRBD2. Looked up from germline, CDR1 is MGHRA and CDR2 is YSYEKL. The CDR3 contains 15 residues. V gave up 4 bases and J gave up 4 bases; unmatched junction bases: 10. CDR3 amino acids: CASSPLVGGVYEQYF. In nucleotides, the CDR3 is TGCGCCAGCAGCCCCTTGGTGGGGGGGGTTTACGAGCAGTACTTC.

The rearrangement uses TRBV4-1 and TRBJ1-1; the D gene is possibly TRBD1 (6 bases). V lost 4 bases and J lost 1, with 13 bases in between. The CDR3 contains 15 residues. Per the germline V gene, CDR1 is MGHRA and CDR2 is YSYEKL. The CDR3 DNA follows: TGCGCCAGCAGCCGCTCACAGGGCTCGAACACTGAAGCTTTCTTT. Its translation is CASSRSQGSNTEAFF.

V and J are TRBV5-4 and TRBJ1-2; no firm D call. This CDR3 comprises 14 residues. Germline CDR1 reads SGHNT; CDR2 reads YYREEE (reference sequence). V was trimmed by 0 bases and J by 7 bases, leaving 13 bases between them. The CDR3 loop is CASSLVGGPFGYTF. CDR3 nucleotide sequence: TGTGCCAGCAGCTTGGTCGGAGGGCCCTTTGGCTACACCTTC.

This chain joins TRBV6-5 and TRBJ1-5; 9 bases agree with TRBD1. The CDR3 has 15 amino acids. CDR1 and CDR2 from the germline V gene are MNHEY and SVGAGI. V lost 5 bases, J lost 6 bases, and 8 bases stayed unmatched. This CDR3 is CASSNRDRAFQPQHF. The CDR3 DNA reads as TGTGCCAGCAGTAACCGGGACAGGGCCTTTCAGCCCCAGCATTTT.

The V call is TRBV5-8, the J call TRBJ1-5, with D unclear. The CDR3 contains 12 residues. CDR1 is SGHTS, CDR2 YDEGEE, per germline. Trimming cost V 4 bases and J 2 bases, with 4 bases left between them. The CDR3 loop is CASSGGNQPQHF. The CDR3 region has the DNA TGTGCCAGCAGCGGGGGCAATCAGCCCCAGCATTTT.

The chain recombines TRBV7-6 with TRBJ2-3; 15 nucleotides align to TRBD2. CDR1 SGHVS and CDR2 FNYEAQ come from the germline V gene. The CDR3 runs to 20 residues. Unmatched junction bases numbered 13, after V lost 5 bases and J lost 1 base. The CDR3 nucleotides are TGTGCCAGCAGCCCCGCCGCGGGACTAGCGGGGGGAAGGGGCACAGATACGCAGTATTTT. Amino acids: CASSPAAGLAGGRGTDTQYF.

This rearrangement joins TRBV27 to TRBJ2-5, with D perhaps TRBD1 or TRBD2 (5 bases each). Deletions cut 3 bases from V and 9 bases from J, with 11 bases between. This CDR3 comprises 12 residues. CDR1 and CDR2 (germline): MNHEY, SMNVEV (reference sequence). DNA for the CDR3: TGTGCCAGCAGTTTGCTTGGGGGTGCCCAGTACTTC. This codes for CASSLLGGAQYF.

V gene TRBV27 combines with J gene TRBJ2-7; 10 nucleotides match TRBD1. The CDR3 has 14 residues. Losses at the gene ends were 5 bases for V and 6 bases for J; bases not matched to a gene: 7. Germline V gene data show CDR1 as MNHEY and CDR2 as SMNVEV (reference sequence). The CDR3 sequence is CASSSDRGLGEQYF. The CDR3 bases are TGTGCCAGCAGTAGTGACAGGGGGCTAGGCGAGCAGTACTTC.

This rearrangement joins TRBV27 to TRBJ2-7, with 10 nucleotides matching TRBD1. J was trimmed by 2 bases and V by 6 bases; bases with no gene match: 13. The CDR3 has 17 amino acids. Germline V gene lookup returns CDR1 MNHEY and CDR2 SMNVEV (reference sequence). CDR3: CASSTDRGHRLTYEQYF. The CDR3 coding sequence is TGTGCCAGCAGCACCGACAGGGGGCATCGACTTACCTACGAGCAGTACTTC.

This chain connects TRBV5-1 to TRBJ2-3; no firm D call. Germline CDR1 and CDR2: SGHRS and YFSETQ. Trimming shortened V by 0 bases and J by 8 bases, and 4 bases separated the two germline ends. The CDR3 totals 11 residues. CDR3 amino acids: CASSLERTQYF. The CDR3 DNA sequence: TGCGCCAGCAGCTTGGAACGTACGCAGTATTTT.

This clone was detected a few times. The rearrangement uses TRBV30 and TRBJ1-5; D call uncertain. The length of the CDR3 is 14 residues. V lost 0 bases and J lost 2, with 8 bases in between. The germline gives CDR1 GTSNPN, CDR2 SVGIG (reference sequence). CDR3 coding DNA: TGTGCCTGGAGTGTACTCAGCCGCAATCAGCCCCAGCATTTT. This encodes CAWSVLSRNQPQHF.

The rearrangement joins TRBV5-1 to TRBJ2-1; no clear D. The germline V gene has CDR1 SGHRS and CDR2 YFSETQ. Trimming stripped 4 bases from V and 0 bases from J, with 11 bases between. The length of the CDR3 is 15 residues. This CDR3 reads CASSDPISSYNEQFF. CDR3 bases: TGCGCCAGCAGCGACCCCATTAGCTCCTACAATGAGCAGTTCTTC.

This clone has a single count. V is TRBV11-2 and J is TRBJ2-1, with TRBD1 as a possible D gene (6 bases). This CDR3 region has 13 residues. The germline V gene encodes CDR1 SGHAT and CDR2 FQNNGV. V shed 0 bases and J shed 8 bases, with 8 bases lying between them. The chain's CDR3 is CASSLDRGDEQFF. In DNA, the CDR3 is TGTGCCAGCAGCTTAGACAGGGGTGATGAGCAGTTCTTC.

V usage is TRBV9 and J usage is TRBJ2-5; D perhaps matches TRBD2 (7 bases). The CDR3 has 14 amino acids. The V and J ends lost 5 bases and 4 bases respectively, with 15 bases between them. Germline V gives CDR1 SGDLS, CDR2 YYNGEE. CDR3 nucleotides: TGTGCCAGCAGTGGGGGGGCGCGGCTAGAGACCCAGTACTTC. Residues: CASSGGARLETQYF. Based on the CDR3 plus reference TRBV9 and TRBJ2-5, the full variable domain is DSGVTQTPKHLITATGQRVTLRCSPRSGDLSVYWYQQSLDQGLQFLIQYYNGEERAKGNILERFSAQQFPDLHSELNLSSLELGDSALYFCASSGGARLETQYFGPGTRLLVL.

This chain connects TRBV9 to TRBJ2-2; 7 positions agree with TRBD1. CDR3 length: 15 residues. V lost 1 base to trimming and J lost 1 base; unmatched junction nucleotides: 1. The germline CDR1 and CDR2 sequences are SGDLS and YYNGEE. CDR3 in DNA: TGTGCCAGCAGCGTAAGGACAGGGAACACCGGGGAGCTGTTTTTT. It translates to CASSVRTGNTGELFF.

This chain links TRBV18 with TRBJ2-7; TRBD2 matches 7 bases. J gave up 1 base and V 7 bases, and 4 bases lay outside the gene matches. In germline, CDR1 is KGHSH, CDR2 LQKENI. This CDR3 comprises 13 residues. The CDR3 protein is CASLPGLSYEQYF. CDR3 bases: TGTGCCAGCTTACCGGGACTATCCTACGAGCAGTACTTC.

The chain is built from TRBV7-9 and TRBJ2-5; TRBD1 might be the D (5 bases). V shed 5 bases and J shed 9 bases, with 22 bases lying between them. The CDR3 has 15 amino acids. Looked up from germline, CDR1 is SEHNR and CDR2 is FQNEAQ (reference sequence). This CDR3 is CASSPETAPTIAQYF. The CDR3 coding sequence is TGTGCCAGCAGCCCGGAGACAGCCCCGACCATCGCCCAGTACTTC. Together with reference TRBV7-9 and TRBJ2-5, the CDR3 gives the full variable domain: DTGVSQNPRHKITKRGQNVTFRCDPISEHNRLYWYRQTLGQGPEFLTYFQNEAQLEKSRLLSDRFSAERPKGSFSTLEIQRTEQGDSAMYLCASSPETAPTIAQYFGPGTRLLVL.

The sample holds one count of this clone. The CDR3 DNA reads as TGTGCCAGCAGCTTATTTGATAGCGGCTCGTACAATGAGCAGTTCTTC. It is translated as CASSLFDSGSYNEQFF. This chain connects TRBV7-9 to TRBJ2-1; a possible D gene is TRBD2 (6 bases). The V end was cut by 2 bases, the J end by 4 bases, with 15 bases between. CDR3 size: 16 residues. Looked up from germline, CDR1 is SEHNR and CDR2 is FQNEAQ (reference sequence).

This chain connects TRBV2 to TRBJ2-3, with TRBD2 matching 11 bases. The CDR3 has 16 amino acids. The trim removed 4 bases at V and 2 bases at J, leaving 5 bases unmatched. Germline V gene sequence: CDR1 SNHLY, CDR2 FYNNEI. The CDR3 nucleotides read TGTGCCAGCAGTGGACTAGCGGGGATCTACACAGATACGCAGTATTTT. This sequence encodes CASSGLAGIYTDTQYF.

The chain couples TRBV20-1 to TRBJ1-1; D gene ambiguous. V was cut by 6 bases and J by 6 bases, with 11 bases left in between. The CDR3 length is 11 residues. Germline lookup yields CDR1 DFQATT and CDR2 SNEGSKA (reference sequence). The CDR3 is CSAPALAEAFF. DNA of the CDR3: TGCAGTGCACCCGCTTTGGCTGAAGCTTTCTTT.

This chain joins TRBV7-9 and TRBJ1-1; TRBD1 might be the D (5 bases). Germline CDR1 SEHNR, CDR2 FQNEAQ (reference sequence). Between the trimmed V and J ends, which lost 1 base and 4 bases, there was a span of 13 bases. The CDR3 is made up of 15 amino acids. This CDR3 is CASSLDPGLITEAFF. The CDR3 coding sequence is TGTGCCAGCAGCTTAGATCCGGGACTCATCACTGAAGCTTTCTTT. Using reference TRBV7-9 and TRBJ1-1 for the parts outside the CDR3, the full variable domain is DTGVSQNPRHKITKRGQNVTFRCDPISEHNRLYWYRQTLGQGPEFLTYFQNEAQLEKSRLLSDRFSAERPKGSFSTLEIQRTEQGDSAMYLCASSLDPGLITEAFFGQGTRLTVV.